A selection of T cell receptor beta chains follows, all from one sample in a study of cytomegalovirus exposure and HLA in healthy donors. Clones were read by immunoSEQ multiplex PCR, and TCRdb kept only the in-frame ones, dropping some. This sample has about 160,000 clones, with around 80% found just once. Input material: PBMCs. These receptor sequences come from a woman aged 40 to 50 in good health and CMV-seronegative. Both conserved end residues are part of each CDR3. D genes are given only for firm matches. The listing skips clone size in some rows; elsewhere it reads once, few, many or a size class.

j_call clone_size d_call v_call cdr3_aa cdr3_nt
TRBJ2-1 . . TRBV5-1 CASSLGQGSDEQFF TGCGCCAGCAGCTTGGGGCAGGGGAGCGATGAGCAGTTCTTC
TRBJ2-1 . . TRBV1 CTSSQDRIFGAGEDAEQFF TGCACCAGCAGCCAAGATAGAATATTCGGAGCGGGAGAAGATGCTGAGCAGTTCTTC
TRBJ2-3 few . TRBV4-1 CASSQEEATTDTQYF TGCGCCAGCAGCCAAGAAGAAGCCACCACAGATACGCAGTATTTT
TRBJ1-3 . TRBD1 TRBV9 CASSVTGQGDTIYF TGTGCCAGCAGCGTCACGGGACAGGGGGACACCATATATTTT
TRBJ2-1 . . TRBV7-2 CASSKEWTAYNEQFF TGTGCCAGCAGCAAAGAATGGACAGCCTACAATGAGCAGTTCTTC
TRBJ2-7 once . TRBV28 CASSFPIRGKTYEQYF TGTGCCAGCAGTTTTCCCATCCGCGGGAAGACCTACGAGCAGTACTTC
TRBJ1-1 few TRBD1 TRBV19 CASSILRQGKTEAFF TGTGCCAGTAGTATATTAAGACAGGGAAAAACTGAAGCTTTCTTT
TRBJ2-2 . . TRBV5-6 CASSLPYAVPGELFF TGTGCCAGCAGCTTACCGTACGCGGTGCCCGGGGAGCTGTTTTTT
TRBJ1-1 . TRBD1 TRBV10-3 CAIREGQGSTEAFF TGTGCCATCAGGGAAGGACAGGGGAGCACTGAAGCTTTCTTT
TRBJ1-1 . . TRBV5-5 CASSKQSLNTEAFF TGTGCCAGCAGCAAACAGAGTTTGAACACTGAAGCTTTCTTT
TRBJ2-5 . TRBD2 TRBV28 CASSLSLREGLRKTQYF TGTGCCAGCAGTTTATCTCTGCGGGAGGGCCTGCGGAAGACCCAGTACTTC
TRBJ1-4 . . TRBV30 CASEAQPNEKLFF TGTGCCAGCGAAGCACAACCGAATGAAAAACTGTTTTTT
TRBJ2-3 once TRBD2 TRBV11-3 CASSLGTSGSEGTDTQYF TGTGCCAGCAGCTTAGGGACTAGCGGATCCGAAGGGACAGATACGCAGTATTTT
TRBJ1-5 . . TRBV27 CASSWGSNQPQHF TGTGCCAGCAGTTGGGGCAGTAATCAGCCCCAGCATTTT
TRBJ2-7 . TRBD2 TRBV6-1 CASSVGTSGSGYEQYF TGTGCCAGCAGTGTCGGGACTAGCGGGAGCGGGTACGAGCAGTACTTC
TRBJ2-3 . . TRBV2 CASSDSRVDTQYF TGTGCCAGCAGTGACTCCCGCGTGGATACGCAGTATTTT
TRBJ1-2 . . TRBV5-8 CASSDYQGKANYGYTF TGTGCCAGCAGCGATTACCAGGGGAAAGCTAACTATGGCTACACCTTC
TRBJ1-1 . TRBD1 TRBV2 CASSGTGRNTEAFF TGTGCCAGCAGTGGGACAGGACGGAACACTGAAGCTTTCTTT
TRBJ1-5 . . TRBV7-2 CASSLTGSGQPQHF TGTGCCAGCAGTCTAACAGGGTCAGGTCAGCCCCAGCATTTT
TRBJ2-4 . . TRBV27 CASSLSLAAPQYF TGTGCCAGCAGTTTATCGCTGGCGGCCCCTCAGTACTTC
TRBJ1-1 . . TRBV18 CASSPQILRDTEAFF TGTGCCAGCTCACCACAAATCCTGAGGGACACTGAAGCTTTCTTT
TRBJ2-2 . TRBD1 TRBV9 CASSVAPTGRNTGELFF TGTGCCAGCAGCGTAGCTCCGACAGGGCGGAACACCGGGGAGCTGTTTTTT
TRBJ2-7 . TRBD2 TRBV27 CASSLRASGSTLGSYEQYF TGTGCCAGCAGTTTACGGGCTAGCGGGTCGACCCTGGGCTCCTACGAGCAGTACTTC
TRBJ2-7 . TRBD2 TRBV30 CAWSVASGREQYF TGTGCCTGGAGTGTAGCTAGCGGGCGCGAGCAGTACTTC
TRBJ1-1 . TRBD1 TRBV7-2 CASSVQGDTEAFF TGTGCCAGCAGTGTGCAGGGGGACACTGAAGCTTTCTTT
TRBJ1-2 few . TRBV29-1 CSVEGTSRVLNYGYTF TGCAGCGTTGAAGGCACCTCCAGGGTTCTTAACTATGGCTACACCTTC
TRBJ1-4 . . TRBV28 CASSGGLSGEKLFF TGTGCCAGCAGTGGCGGACTTTCTGGTGAAAAACTGTTTTTT
TRBJ2-1 . . TRBV28 CASLPGGRESYNEQFF TGTGCCAGCCTCCCGGGTGGGCGGGAATCCTACAATGAGCAGTTCTTC
TRBJ2-5 . TRBD1 TRBV11-3 CASSLNTGGRETQYF TGTGCCAGCAGCTTAAACACAGGGGGAAGAGAGACCCAGTACTTC
TRBJ1-1 . TRBD1 TRBV6-5 CASSQIQGKIAFF TGTGCCAGCAGTCAAATACAGGGGAAAATAGCTTTCTTT
TRBJ2-4 . . TRBV30 CAWSVAGGVLAKNIQYF TGTGCCTGGAGTGTGGCGGGCGGGGTGCTAGCCAAAAACATTCAGTACTTC
TRBJ2-5 . . TRBV7-7 CASSRDFQETQYF TGTGCTAGCAGTCGGGACTTCCAAGAGACCCAGTACTTC
TRBJ1-5 few . TRBV9 CASSVGGHDNQPQHF TGTGCCAGCAGCGTAGGAGGACACGACAATCAGCCCCAGCATTTT
TRBJ2-5 . TRBD1 TRBV27 CASTSTGVETQYF TGTGCCAGCACCTCGACAGGGGTAGAGACCCAGTACTTC
TRBJ2-2 . TRBD2 TRBV11-2 CASRSSWASGPGELFF TGTGCCAGCAGATCATCCTGGGCTAGCGGGCCCGGGGAGCTGTTTTTT
TRBJ2-1 . TRBD2 TRBV11-3 CASSLAPPASGHYNEQFF TGTGCCAGCAGCTTAGCTCCTCCGGCTAGCGGCCACTACAATGAGCAGTTCTTC
TRBJ1-1 . TRBD1 TRBV7-2 CASSERTGEATEAFF TGTGCCAGCAGCGAGCGAACAGGGGAAGCAACTGAAGCTTTCTTT
TRBJ2-4 few TRBD1 TRBV19 CASSGTVKNIQYF TGTGCCAGTAGTGGGACAGTTAAAAACATTCAGTACTTC
TRBJ1-4 . . TRBV7-8 CASSLRGAGTEKLFF TGTGCCAGCAGCTTAAGAGGGGCGGGAACTGAAAAACTGTTTTTT
TRBJ2-3 few . TRBV29-1 CSLRADTQYF TGCAGCCTGAGGGCAGATACGCAGTATTTT
TRBJ1-5 . . TRBV20-1 CSATRERTQHF TGCAGTGCTACCCGAGAGAGGACCCAGCATTTT
TRBJ2-1 . TRBD2 TRBV7-9 CASSSPGTSNNEQFF TGTGCCAGCAGCTCACCCGGGACTAGCAACAATGAGCAGTTCTTC
TRBJ1-2 . . TRBV5-1 CASSLASPVSGRGGYTF TGCGCCAGCAGCTTGGCTTCGCCCGTTTCAGGCCGCGGGGGCTACACCTTC
TRBJ1-2 . TRBD1 TRBV28 CASSLTRQGASDYGYTF TGTGCCAGCAGTTTGACCCGCCAGGGGGCATCGGACTATGGCTACACCTTC
TRBJ2-2 . TRBD1 TRBV2 CASTGTGNTGELFF TGTGCCAGCACCGGGACAGGGAACACCGGGGAGCTGTTTTTT
TRBJ1-1 . . TRBV7-3 CASSLPGVTEAFF TGTGCCAGCAGCTTACCAGGGGTTACTGAAGCTTTCTTT
TRBJ1-1 . . TRBV27 CASSWAPTGQQAFF TGTGCCAGCAGTTGGGCCCCCACAGGGCAGCAAGCTTTCTTT
TRBJ1-1 . . TRBV9 CASSPNFGGNTEAFF TGTGCCAGCAGCCCCAATTTCGGGGGAAACACTGAAGCTTTCTTT
TRBJ2-1 . TRBD2 TRBV28 CASNLAGEDFEQFF TGTGCCAGCAACCTAGCGGGAGAGGATTTTGAGCAGTTCTTC
TRBJ2-7 . TRBD2 TRBV11-3 CASSRTSGPRYF TGTGCCAGCAGCCGGACTAGCGGGCCCCGGTACTTC
TRBJ1-1 few . TRBV5-1 CASSLYTGGTEAFF TGCGCCAGCAGCTTGTACACGGGGGGCACTGAAGCTTTCTTT
TRBJ2-1 . TRBD2 TRBV9 CASSLIAGGPSEQFF TGTGCCAGCAGCCTCATAGCGGGAGGGCCTAGTGAGCAGTTCTTC
TRBJ1-5 once . TRBV2 CASQWSRDINQPQHF TGTGCCAGCCAGTGGAGCAGGGATATCAATCAGCCCCAGCATTTT